This T cell receptor (beta chain) was documented in a study of CD8+ T cells in alopecia areata. Extracted RNA was reverse transcribed into cDNA, the sequencing template. The table came from immunoSEQ multiplex PCR; TCRdb's copy has only in-frame clones and leaves some out. The sample shows 150,000 or so clones, 40% to 65% of them seen only once. Alopecia areata patients provided lesional scalp punch biopsies and peripheral blood. Sequencing was performed on CD8+ T cells sorted from blood, taken at week 0. The TCR originated in a human donor with alopecia areata.

In nucleotides, the CDR3 is TGTGCCTGGAGTCATGAATCTAGTATTGAGCAGTTCTTC. It specifies CAWSHESSIEQFF. This chain joins TRBV30 and TRBJ2-1; D is unresolved. The CDR3 contains 13 residues. The germline V gene encodes CDR1 GTSNPN and CDR2 SVGIG (reference sequence). With 2 bases removed from V and 9 bases from J, the gap between germline ends came to 14 bases.